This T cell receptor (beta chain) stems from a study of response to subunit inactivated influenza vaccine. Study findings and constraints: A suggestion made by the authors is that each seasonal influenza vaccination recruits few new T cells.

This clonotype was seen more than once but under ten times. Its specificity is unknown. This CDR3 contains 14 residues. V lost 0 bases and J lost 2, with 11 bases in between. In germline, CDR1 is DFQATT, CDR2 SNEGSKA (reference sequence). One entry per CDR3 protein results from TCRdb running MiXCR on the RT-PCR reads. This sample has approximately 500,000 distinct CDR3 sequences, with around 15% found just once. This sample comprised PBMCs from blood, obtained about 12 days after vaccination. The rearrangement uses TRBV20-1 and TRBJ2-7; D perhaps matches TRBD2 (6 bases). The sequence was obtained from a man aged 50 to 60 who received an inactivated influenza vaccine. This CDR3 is CSARDLGGPYEQYF. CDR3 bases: TGCAGTGCTAGAGATCTCGGGGGACCCTACGAGCAGTACTTC.